Here is one TCR beta chain with its context. What it binds is unknown. This specimen belongs to a study of shared clonotypes between healthy human individuals. Findings and limits, study-wide: Donors were few, which limited the genetic and exposure-history diversity represented.

With 6 bases clipped from V and 10 bases from J, the junction kept 15 bases outside the gene matches. This CDR3 is built from 16 residues. CDR1 is MNHNY and CDR2 is SVGAGI in the germline V gene (reference sequence). CD45RO-negative, CCR7-positively selected cells formed the naive CD8 fraction, excluding terminally differentiated effector memory CD45RA+ cells. The assay was immunoSEQ multiplex PCR, and TCRdb's table has in-frame clones only and misses some. The sample holds about 2 million clones, approximately 95% seen once. Input material: naive CD8+ T cells sorted from blood. The clonotype originates from a man between 18 and 35 years old in good health. The chain couples TRBV6-6 to TRBJ2-1; 10 bases line up with TRBD1. The CDR3 sequence: CASSLSGTGVVGEQFF. The CDR3 DNA reads as TGTGCCAGCAGCCTTTCCGGGACAGGGGTAGTCGGCGAGCAGTTCTTC.